The subject of this entry is one T cell receptor (beta chain). Sample-barcoded 5' priming and a J-beta primer mix drove a second PCR of 7 to 11 cycles. From the 5' RACE reads, TCRdb called clonotypes with MiXCR, one entry per CDR3 protein. Of hundreds of thousands of distinct CDR3 sequences in the sample, around 49% were seen once. The data belong to a study of blood T cells in healthy people across ages. The CDR3 spans 15 residues. Trimming stripped 2 bases from V and 0 bases from J, with 11 bases between. Germline assignment: CDR1 MDHEN and CDR2 SYDVKM. Sequenced sample: blood. The V and J genes are TRBV28 and TRBJ2-7; tentative D call: TRBD1 (6 bases). The sequence was collected from a woman aged 60-75 years in good health. CDR3: CASSLDRSSSYEQYF. For the CDR3, the DNA is TGTGCCAGCAGTTTAGACAGGTCGAGCTCCTACGAGCAGTACTTC.